This T cell receptor (beta chain) was obtained from a study of metastatic and nonmetastatic thyroid tumors. Study-wide background: It was across blood and tumor or nodule tissue from malignant and benign thyroid patients that repertoires were compared. Study results and limitations: Benign nodules were reported to have significantly lower TCR beta diversity than malignant thyroid tumors, in blood and tumor.

Original processing notes: The study built a papillary thyroid cancer distant-metastasis classifier from CDR3 differences across clinicopathological groups. TCRdb redid the clone calls on the PCR reads using MiXCR. It is TCRdb's table, rather than the study itself, that gives the V and J calls and clone size. This sample has 12,000 or so clones; around 30% occur once, and the top ten carry 20% to 25%. The CDR3 is 13 amino acids. With 2 bases removed from V and 8 bases from J, the gap between germline ends came to 9 bases. Germline assignment: CDR1 SGHAT and CDR2 FQNNGV. None of the patients had undergone any treatment ahead of thyroid surgery. By sample fraction, this clone is medium-sized. The antigen remains undetermined.

The TCR originated in a male donor with papillary thyroid cancer or a benign thyroid nodule (not recorded which). Some clones in this sample may be carry-over from other donors' samples. The source material was adjacent normal tissue. V usage is TRBV11-2 and J usage is TRBJ1-4; D is uncertain. The CDR3 sequence is CASSLTTVEKLFF. The CDR3 nucleotides read TGTGCCAGCAGCTTAACTACAGTGGAAAAACTGTTTTTT.